This is a list of T cell receptor beta chains from one sample in a study of blood T cell repertoires in COVID-19. Sequencing was performed with immunoSEQ multiplex PCR; in TCRdb, only in-frame clones are kept and a portion is missing. Here the sample spans about 34,000 clones, approximately 71% being singletons. The sample consisted of peripheral blood. The source is a human donor in a cohort sampled during active COVID-19. Each CDR3 is given with its conserved first and last residue. Fields, in order: clone size, V gene, J gene, D gene, CDR3 DNA, CDR3 protein. D genes are given only for firm matches. Clone size appears in some rows only: once, few, many, or a class for an expanded clone.

NA	TRBV12-3/TRBV12-4	TRBJ2-5	NA	TGTGCCAGCAGTTTATTCAGTCAAGAGACCCAGTACTTC	CASSLFSQETQYF
NA	TRBV28	TRBJ1-2	TRBD1	TGTGCCAGCAGTTTGGCGAACAGGGGGCATGGCTACACCTTC	CASSLANRGHGYTF
once	TRBV11-2	TRBJ2-1	NA	TGTGCCAGCAGCTTACTAAACAATGAGCAGTTCTTC	CASSLLNNEQFF
NA	TRBV7-2	TRBJ1-1	TRBD1	TGTGCCAGCGGCCGGGACAGGGATGCTTTCTTT	CASGRDRDAFF
NA	TRBV4-2	TRBJ2-1	TRBD2	TGTGCCAGCAGCCAAGGCCCCGCCGGCGGGGGGGCCCACAATGAGCAGTTCTTC	CASSQGPAGGGAHNEQFF
NA	TRBV11-3	TRBJ2-1	TRBD1	TGTGCCAGCCGACCGGGACAGGGGTACAATGAGCAGTTCTTC	CASRPGQGYNEQFF
NA	TRBV6-5	TRBJ2-7	TRBD1	TGTGCCAGCAGACTGGGGACAGTAGGATACGAGCAGTACTTC	CASRLGTVGYEQYF
NA	TRBV29-1	TRBJ2-7	NA	TGCAGCGTTGAGGCGGGGAACCGGTACGAGCAGTACTTC	CSVEAGNRYEQYF
NA	TRBV18	TRBJ2-5	TRBD2	TGTGCCAGCTCACCGTCGCGGGGGACAGAGACCCAGTACTTC	CASSPSRGTETQYF
few	TRBV4-2	TRBJ2-2	TRBD1	TGTGCCAGCACGCGACAGGGGGGTGTCGGGGAGCTGTTTTTT	CASTRQGGVGELFF
NA	TRBV11-2	TRBJ2-1	NA	TGTGCCAGCAGCTTAAACAGGATGATTTCCTACAATGAGCAGTTCTTC	CASSLNRMISYNEQFF
few	TRBV7-9	TRBJ2-3	TRBD2	TGTGCCAGCAGCTCAGGACTAGCGGGAGTAGCAGATACGCAGTATTTT	CASSSGLAGVADTQYF
NA	TRBV3-1/TRBV3-2	TRBJ1-1	NA	TGTGCCAGCAGCCAAGGGGGAGGGCTTGGTTCTGAAGCTTTCTTT	CASSQGGGLGSEAFF
NA	TRBV15	TRBJ2-2	NA	TGTGCCACCAGCAGAGCCGGCGGGGAGCTGTTTTTT	CATSRAGGELFF
NA	TRBV18	TRBJ1-1	NA	TGTGCCAGCTCACCCCTAGCAGAAGGAAAAGCTTTCTTT	CASSPLAEGKAFF
NA	TRBV7-9	TRBJ2-1	NA	TGTGCCAGCAGCATAACTAGTCATGAGCAGTTCTTC	CASSITSHEQFF
few	TRBV19	TRBJ2-5	NA	TGTGCCAGTGCTAGGCTGGGAGAGACCCAGTACTTC	CASARLGETQYF
NA	TRBV19	TRBJ1-2	NA	TGTGCCAGTAGGGACAGTTCGGGCTACACCTTC	CASRDSSGYTF
few	TRBV15	TRBJ2-7	TRBD2	TGTGCCACCAGCAGTGAGAGCGGGAGGCACTCCTACGAGCAGTACTTC	CATSSESGRHSYEQYF
few	TRBV7-9	TRBJ1-4	NA	TGTGCCAGCAGCCCTTATGCAACTAATGAAAAACTGTTTTTT	CASSPYATNEKLFF
once	TRBV9	TRBJ2-3	TRBD2	TGTGCCAGCAGCGTAAGCACGCTAGCGGGCCGCACAGATACGCAGTATTTT	CASSVSTLAGRTDTQYF
once	TRBV25-1	TRBJ1-6	NA	TGTGCCAGCAGTGAAGGCAGGGTTGTTTCACCCCTCCACTTT	CASSEGRVVSPLHF
NA	TRBV18	TRBJ1-1	NA	TGTGCCAGCTCCCTTGCCCCAGGGCCCACGGGGAACACTGAAGCTTTCTTT	CASSLAPGPTGNTEAFF
NA	TRBV28	TRBJ2-1	TRBD1	TGTGCCAGCAGTTTATTTAGGGGGCTCAAGGGCAATGAGCAGTTCTTC	CASSLFRGLKGNEQFF
NA	TRBV18	TRBJ2-5	TRBD2	TGTGCCAGCTCCCAGATCGGGACTAGCGGGAGTAAGCAGACCCAGTACTTC	CASSQIGTSGSKQTQYF
NA	TRBV23-1	TRBJ1-1	TRBD1	TGCGCCAGCAGTCAATTGCCGGGACAGGGGGGATTCGCTGAAGCTTTCTTT	CASSQLPGQGGFAEAFF
NA	TRBV5-5	TRBJ2-7	NA	TGTGCCAGCAGCTTGTCTTTGACAGCCAACTACTACGAGCAGTACTTC	CASSLSLTANYYEQYF
NA	TRBV11-2	TRBJ2-1	NA	TGTGCCAGCAGCTTAGTCGCGGGGAGGACCTACAATGAGCAGTTCTTC	CASSLVAGRTYNEQFF
NA	TRBV10-3	TRBJ2-3	TRBD2	TGTGCCATCAGCGAGGGAGCGGGAGGGACAGATACGCAGTATTTT	CAISEGAGGTDTQYF
few	TRBV12-5	TRBJ1-6	NA	TGTGCTAGTGGTCCTGTGTATCCCAGCGGTCTGGGATCACCCCTCCACTTT	CASGPVYPSGLGSPLHF
NA	TRBV3-1/TRBV3-2	TRBJ2-1	TRBD1	TGTGCCAGCAGCCAAGAATTGAGGGACAGGGGGCGTACCCCTTACTACAATGAGCAGTTCTTC	CASSQELRDRGRTPYYNEQFF
NA	TRBV10-2	TRBJ2-1	NA	TGCGCCAGCAGTGAGCGTCTATACAATGAGCAGTTCTTC	CASSERLYNEQFF
few	TRBV9	TRBJ2-1	TRBD2	TGTGCCAGCAGCGTTCACCGAGCGGGAGTGGGGAATGAGCAGTTCTTC	CASSVHRAGVGNEQFF
few	TRBV14	TRBJ2-3	NA	TGTGCCAGCAGCCAAGATCTGTCAGATACGCAGTATTTT	CASSQDLSDTQYF
NA	TRBV6-4	TRBJ2-1	NA	TGTGCCAGCAGTGTGGCGGGACCCCCGATTGGAAATGAGCAGTTCTTC	CASSVAGPPIGNEQFF
few	TRBV7-3	TRBJ1-6	TRBD1	TGTGCCAGCAGCTTGACAGGGGGTGGACCCCTCCACTTT	CASSLTGGGPLHF
NA	TRBV28	TRBJ1-6	NA	TGTGCCAGCAGTTTGGTCTCGCCCCGGCCCCTCCACTTT	CASSLVSPRPLHF
NA	TRBV4-2	TRBJ2-7	TRBD1	TGTGCCAGCAGCCAAAGCCCGGGACAGGGTACCTACGAGCAGTACTTC	CASSQSPGQGTYEQYF
NA	TRBV11-3	TRBJ2-1	TRBD1	TGTGCCAGCGGGATCCGGGACAGGCCCTACAATGAGCAGTTCTTC	CASGIRDRPYNEQFF
NA	TRBV19	TRBJ2-1	TRBD2	TGTGCCAGTAGTATAGATTCCCGACTAGCATGGCAGTTCTTC	CASSIDSRLAWQFF